One and the same sample provided the 28 T cell receptor beta chains below, sequenced in a study of beta chain features in type 1 diabetes. Expressed TCRB transcripts were sequenced because the isolated RNA had all been reverse transcribed beforehand. Assay: immunoSEQ multiplex PCR; the TCRdb copy retains only in-frame clones and omits some. The profile shows some 150,000 clones, under 60% of them singletons. The sample was Tregs from blood. These receptors were collected from a man between 18 and 35 years old in good health.

This chain links TRBV7-2 with TRBJ2-7; D remains ambiguous. Germline V gives CDR1 SGHTA, CDR2 FQGNSA. The CDR3 is made up of 14 amino acids. The germline V and J ends were trimmed by 3 bases and 2 bases, with 11 bases remaining between them. The CDR3 loop is CASSFPPLTYEQYF. DNA for the CDR3: TGTGCCAGCAGCTTCCCCCCACTTACCTACGAGCAGTACTTC.

This chain connects TRBV27 to TRBJ1-1, with 8 bases fitting TRBD1. Unmatched junction bases numbered 1, after V lost 3 bases and J lost 4 bases. The CDR3 contains 13 residues. CDR1 MNHEY and CDR2 SMNVEV come from the germline V gene (reference sequence). The CDR3: CASSFDRGTEAFF. In DNA form, the CDR3 reads TGTGCCAGCAGTTTCGACAGGGGCACTGAAGCTTTCTTT.

CDR3 sequence (DNA): TGTGCCAGCAGGAGCAGGGGAAGGTTCAATCAGCCCCAGCATTTT. Encoded protein: CASRSRGRFNQPQHF. The chain joins TRBV28 to TRBJ1-5, with D possibly being TRBD1 (6 bases). V was pared by 6 bases and J by 3 bases, with 15 bases between. The CDR3 sequence is 15 residues long. From germline, CDR1 is MDHEN and CDR2 SYDVKM.

The V call is TRBV5-6, the J call TRBJ1-2; D is possibly TRBD1 (5 bases). Between the trimmed V and J ends, which lost 2 bases and 6 bases, there was a span of 11 bases. This CDR3 is built from 13 residues. Germline V CDR1 and CDR2: SGHDT, YYEEEE. CDR3 region: CASSFGPGDGYTF. As DNA, the CDR3 is TGTGCCAGCAGCTTTGGGCCGGGGGATGGCTACACCTTC. The variable domain in full, with the rest retrieved from reference TRBV5-6 and TRBJ1-2, is DAGVTQSPTHLIKTRGQQVTLRCSPKSGHDTVSWYQQALGQGPQFIFQYYEEEERQRGNFPDRFSGHQFPNYSSELNVNALLLGDSALYLCASSFGPGDGYTFGSGTRLTVV.

The chain carries TRBV10-2 and TRBJ2-1, with 8 bases identical to TRBD2. Trimming at V came to 1 base and at J to 3 bases, leaving 5 bases not matched to a gene. CDR3 length: 16 residues. The germline V gene has CDR1 WSHSY and CDR2 SAAADI. Written as DNA, the CDR3 is TGCGCCAGCAGTGAGTACGGGACTAGGTTCTACAATGAGCAGTTCTTC. Its protein product is CASSEYGTRFYNEQFF.

This clone was observed a few times. A junction boundary mismatches the germline segment, possibly from a read error. The J gene is TRBJ1-6, the V gene TRBV4-2, with D maybe TRBD1 (5 bases). This CDR3 is built from 11 residues. In germline, CDR1 is LGHNA, CDR2 YNFKEQ. Here the CDR3 DNA reads TGTGCCAGCAGCCAGGGGGGAACCCGGAACTTT. This encodes CASSQGGTRNF.

The V call is TRBV18, the J call TRBJ1-1, with TRBD1 matching 10 bases. Germline V gives CDR1 KGHSH, CDR2 LQKENI. This CDR3 contains 16 residues. Trimming took 1 base from V and 2 from J; bases not matched to a gene: 4. The CDR3 region has the DNA TGTGCCAGCTCACCACAGACAGGGGGCCTAAACACTGAAGCTTTCTTT. Its translation: CASSPQTGGLNTEAFF.

The rearrangement joins TRBV19 to TRBJ2-7, with D tentatively TRBD2 (5 bases). V was cut by 1 base and J by 6 bases, with 13 bases left in between. Looked up from germline, CDR1 is LNHDA and CDR2 is SQIVND (reference sequence). CDR3 size: 14 residues. CDR3 protein: CASSIAPEGFEQYF. The DNA of the CDR3 is TGTGCCAGTAGTATAGCCCCTGAGGGATTCGAGCAGTACTTC.

This rearrangement joins TRBV7-6 to TRBJ2-1, with a weak D call TRBD2 (6 bases). Germline CDR1 and CDR2: SGHVS and FNYEAQ. Trimming pared 5 bases from V and 4 bases from J, leaving 18 bases between. The CDR3 has 16 residues. In DNA form, the CDR3 reads TGTGCCAGCAGCCCCTGGGGGAGGAGGATATACAATGAGCAGTTCTTC. Amino acid sequence: CASSPWGRRIYNEQFF.

This chain links TRBV28 with TRBJ2-1, with unresolved D. The germline V and J ends were trimmed by 6 bases and 0 bases, with 9 bases remaining between them. Germline V CDR1 and CDR2: MDHEN, SYDVKM. CDR3 size: 14 residues. CDR3 sequence: CASRLHGSYNEQFF. DNA of the CDR3: TGTGCCAGCAGACTACACGGCTCCTACAATGAGCAGTTCTTC.

The chain is built from TRBV27 and TRBJ2-3; 7 positions agree with TRBD2. V shed 6 bases and J 4 bases; nucleotides not matched to a gene: 4. Germline lookup yields CDR1 MNHEY and CDR2 SMNVEV (reference sequence). CDR3 size: 13 residues. The CDR3 DNA follows: TGTGCCAGCAGAGTCGCGGGAGCAGATACGCAGTATTTT. Amino acids: CASRVAGADTQYF.

The rearrangement joins TRBV21-1 to TRBJ2-1; TRBD2, the table's D call, lacks a check against the DNA. TRBV21-1 is assigned pseudogene status. This CDR3 has 16 amino acids. The CDR3 spells CASSKGDETSNNEQFF. The CDR3 bases are TGTGCCAGCAGCAAGGGGGATGAGACTAGCAACAATGAGCAGTTCTTC.

There are a few counts of this clone. The rearrangement joins TRBV5-4 to TRBJ1-1, with D perhaps matching TRBD1 (5 bases). In germline, CDR1 is SGHNT, CDR2 YYREEE (reference sequence). Trimming took off 4 bases at V and 5 bases at J, with 18 bases between the two ends. CDR3 length: 15 residues. The CDR3 here is CASSPVGGVRTEAFF. DNA for the CDR3: TGTGCCAGCAGCCCGGTGGGGGGAGTGAGGACTGAAGCTTTCTTT.

The gene calls are TRBV10-3 and TRBJ2-1; TRBD2 aligns across 10 bases. The CDR3 is 15 amino acids. Losses at the gene ends were 4 bases for V and 5 bases for J; bases not matched to a gene: 5. Germline V lookup: CDR1 ENHRY, CDR2 SYGVKD. CDR3 loop: CAISATSGDNNEQFF. The CDR3 DNA reads as TGTGCCATCAGTGCCACTAGCGGGGATAACAATGAGCAGTTCTTC.

The chain recombines TRBV5-1 with TRBJ1-1; D is unclear. Looked up from germline, CDR1 is SGHRS and CDR2 is YFSETQ. Trimming removed 4 bases from V and 0 bases from J, with 10 bases in between. This CDR3 has 14 amino acids. For the CDR3, the DNA is TGCGCCAGCAGCCTCCTGGCTGTGAACACTGAAGCTTTCTTT. Translated: CASSLLAVNTEAFF.

This chain connects TRBV4-3 to TRBJ1-4; a weak D match, TRBD1 (6 bases). CDR3 length: 16 amino acids. Trimming stripped 3 bases from V and 4 bases from J, with 15 bases between. Germline CDR1 and CDR2: LGHNA and YSLEER. CDR3 sequence: CASSQNPRGNNEKLFF. Written as DNA, the CDR3 is TGCGCCAGCAGCCAGAATCCCAGGGGAAATAATGAAAAACTGTTTTTT.

This clone was recorded only once. This chain connects TRBV6-6 to TRBJ2-1, with 16 bases aligning to TRBD2. The J segment lost 8 bases and the V segment lost 2 bases, leaving 3 bases of the junction unmatched. Germline CDR1 is MNHNY and CDR2 is SVGAGI (reference sequence). The CDR3 is 16 amino acids. The CDR3 bases are TGTGCCAGCAGTTACGGGACTAGCGGGGGGGCATATGAGCAGTTCTTC. This translates into CASSYGTSGGAYEQFF.

The table lists this clone with a few counts. This rearrangement joins TRBV4-3 to TRBJ1-5; D is perhaps TRBD1 (5 bases). The germline V gene has CDR1 LGHNA and CDR2 YSLEER. There are 14 residues in the CDR3. V lost 6 bases to trimming and J lost 4 bases, with 13 bases between them. The CDR3 is CASSSAGGNQPQHF. The CDR3 DNA reads as TGCGCCAGCAGTTCTGCGGGGGGGAATCAGCCCCAGCATTTT.

This clone showed up just a few times. The chain has TRBV28 and TRBJ1-5; TRBD1 aligns across 10 bases. Germline-derived CDR1 and CDR2 are MDHEN and SYDVKM. V dropped 4 bases and J dropped 0; count of bases not matched to a gene: 9. The CDR3 totals 18 residues. CDR3 coding DNA: TGTGCCAGCAGTTCCGGGACAGGGGCCTTTTTTAGCAATCAGCCCCAGCATTTT. The encoded protein is CASSSGTGAFFSNQPQHF.

For the CDR3, the DNA is TGTGCCAGTAGCTTTCAGACTCGGGTCCCCAATGAGCAGTTCTTC. Protein product: CASSFQTRVPNEQFF. The gene calls are TRBV19 and TRBJ2-1; D gene unclear. The CDR3 runs to 15 residues. Trimming removed 6 bases from V and 6 bases from J, with 18 bases in between. Germline values: CDR1 LNHDA, CDR2 SQIVND (reference sequence). Full variable domain (outside the CDR3, taken from reference TRBV19 and TRBJ2-1): DGGITQSPKYLFRKEGQNVTLSCEQNLNHDAMYWYRQDPGQGLRLIYYSQIVNDFQKGDIAEGYSVSREKKESFPLTVTSAQKNPTAFYLCASSFQTRVPNEQFFGPGTRLTVL.

V usage is TRBV15 and J usage is TRBJ2-3; 7 nucleotides match TRBD2. Germline CDR1 reads LNHNV; CDR2 reads YYDKDF (reference sequence). J lost 3 bases, V lost 4 bases, and 7 bases had no gene match. The CDR3 spans 15 residues. The CDR3 DNA reads TGTGCCACCAGCACAGGGACTACCGATACAGATACGCAGTATTTT. Its translation is CATSTGTTDTDTQYF.

This clone was detected only a few times. This chain uses TRBV27 with TRBJ2-5; D is perhaps TRBD1 (5 bases). The J call is doubtful: the DNA matches TRBJ2-7 better. This CDR3 has 14 amino acids. In germline, CDR1 is MNHEY, CDR2 SMNVEV (reference sequence). CDR3 amino acids: CASSLRQGSYEQYF. DNA for the CDR3: TGTGCCAGCAGTTTAAGGCAGGGCTCCTACGAGCAGTACTTC.

This clone has a handful of counts. V usage is TRBV4-3 and J usage is TRBJ1-1; 8 bases line up with TRBD1. Germline lookup yields CDR1 LGHNA and CDR2 YSLEER. Trimming at V came to 4 bases and at J to 10 bases, leaving 8 bases not matched to a gene. The CDR3 has 13 residues. The CDR3 DNA follows: TGCGCCAGCAGCCCCCGGACAGGGAGGATAGCTTTCTTT. Residues: CASSPRTGRIAFF.

The chain couples TRBV2 to TRBJ1-1, with 8 bases fitting TRBD1. V trimming: 6 bases; J trimming: 1 base; junction bases outside the gene matches: 4. This CDR3 comprises 14 residues. In germline, CDR1 is SNHLY, CDR2 FYNNEI. The DNA for the CDR3 is TGTGCCAGCAGCGCCGGGACAGGGAACACTGAAGCTTTCTTT. This gives the protein CASSAGTGNTEAFF.

The CDR3 DNA sequence: TGTGCCAGCAGCTCCCTAGCGGGTACCCCCTACGAGCAGTACTTC. It is translated as CASSSLAGTPYEQYF. This chain links TRBV7-2 with TRBJ2-7; TRBD2 aligns across 8 bases. The J segment lost 2 bases and the V segment lost 4 bases, leaving 7 bases of the junction unmatched. The CDR3 loop spans 15 amino acids. Germline loops: CDR1 SGHTA, CDR2 FQGNSA.

CDR3 sequence: CATSRDLGLAGGKYEQYF. DNA of the CDR3: TGTGCCACCAGCAGAGATCTAGGGCTAGCGGGAGGGAAGTACGAGCAGTACTTC. The chain has TRBV15 and TRBJ2-7; TRBD2 matches 12 bases. With V trimmed by 0 bases and J by 4 bases, 10 bases remained unmatched. This CDR3 is built from 18 residues. CDR1 and CDR2 (germline): LNHNV, YYDKDF (reference sequence).

CDR3 coding DNA: TGTGCCAGCAGCTTAGCCCTCGGGACAGGGGGTTGGGAGACCCAGTACTTC. Protein product: CASSLALGTGGWETQYF. V and J are TRBV7-6 and TRBJ2-5; TRBD1 aligns across 11 bases. The CDR3 totals 17 residues. Germline V gives CDR1 SGHVS, CDR2 FNYEAQ. Trimming took 0 bases from V and 5 from J; bases not matched to a gene: 8.

The chain has TRBV28 and TRBJ1-5, with D perhaps TRBD1 (5 bases). CDR1 and CDR2 from the germline V gene are MDHEN and SYDVKM. The CDR3 is 13 residues long. The V end lost 1 base, the J end lost 6 bases, and 7 bases lay between the germline ends. The CDR3 bases are TGTGCCAGCAGTTTATCAGGGTTTCAGCCCCAGCATTTT. Translating gives CASSLSGFQPQHF.